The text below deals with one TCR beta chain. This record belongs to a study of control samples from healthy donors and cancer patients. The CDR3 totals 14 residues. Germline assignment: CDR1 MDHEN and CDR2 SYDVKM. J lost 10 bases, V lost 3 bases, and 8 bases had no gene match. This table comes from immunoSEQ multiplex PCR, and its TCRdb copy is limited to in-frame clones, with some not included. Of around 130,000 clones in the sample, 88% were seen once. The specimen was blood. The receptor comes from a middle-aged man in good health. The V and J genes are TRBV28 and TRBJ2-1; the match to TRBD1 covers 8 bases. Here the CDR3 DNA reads TGTGCCAGCAGTTTTTTAGGACAGGGAAGGGAGCAGTTCTTC. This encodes CASSFLGQGREQFF.